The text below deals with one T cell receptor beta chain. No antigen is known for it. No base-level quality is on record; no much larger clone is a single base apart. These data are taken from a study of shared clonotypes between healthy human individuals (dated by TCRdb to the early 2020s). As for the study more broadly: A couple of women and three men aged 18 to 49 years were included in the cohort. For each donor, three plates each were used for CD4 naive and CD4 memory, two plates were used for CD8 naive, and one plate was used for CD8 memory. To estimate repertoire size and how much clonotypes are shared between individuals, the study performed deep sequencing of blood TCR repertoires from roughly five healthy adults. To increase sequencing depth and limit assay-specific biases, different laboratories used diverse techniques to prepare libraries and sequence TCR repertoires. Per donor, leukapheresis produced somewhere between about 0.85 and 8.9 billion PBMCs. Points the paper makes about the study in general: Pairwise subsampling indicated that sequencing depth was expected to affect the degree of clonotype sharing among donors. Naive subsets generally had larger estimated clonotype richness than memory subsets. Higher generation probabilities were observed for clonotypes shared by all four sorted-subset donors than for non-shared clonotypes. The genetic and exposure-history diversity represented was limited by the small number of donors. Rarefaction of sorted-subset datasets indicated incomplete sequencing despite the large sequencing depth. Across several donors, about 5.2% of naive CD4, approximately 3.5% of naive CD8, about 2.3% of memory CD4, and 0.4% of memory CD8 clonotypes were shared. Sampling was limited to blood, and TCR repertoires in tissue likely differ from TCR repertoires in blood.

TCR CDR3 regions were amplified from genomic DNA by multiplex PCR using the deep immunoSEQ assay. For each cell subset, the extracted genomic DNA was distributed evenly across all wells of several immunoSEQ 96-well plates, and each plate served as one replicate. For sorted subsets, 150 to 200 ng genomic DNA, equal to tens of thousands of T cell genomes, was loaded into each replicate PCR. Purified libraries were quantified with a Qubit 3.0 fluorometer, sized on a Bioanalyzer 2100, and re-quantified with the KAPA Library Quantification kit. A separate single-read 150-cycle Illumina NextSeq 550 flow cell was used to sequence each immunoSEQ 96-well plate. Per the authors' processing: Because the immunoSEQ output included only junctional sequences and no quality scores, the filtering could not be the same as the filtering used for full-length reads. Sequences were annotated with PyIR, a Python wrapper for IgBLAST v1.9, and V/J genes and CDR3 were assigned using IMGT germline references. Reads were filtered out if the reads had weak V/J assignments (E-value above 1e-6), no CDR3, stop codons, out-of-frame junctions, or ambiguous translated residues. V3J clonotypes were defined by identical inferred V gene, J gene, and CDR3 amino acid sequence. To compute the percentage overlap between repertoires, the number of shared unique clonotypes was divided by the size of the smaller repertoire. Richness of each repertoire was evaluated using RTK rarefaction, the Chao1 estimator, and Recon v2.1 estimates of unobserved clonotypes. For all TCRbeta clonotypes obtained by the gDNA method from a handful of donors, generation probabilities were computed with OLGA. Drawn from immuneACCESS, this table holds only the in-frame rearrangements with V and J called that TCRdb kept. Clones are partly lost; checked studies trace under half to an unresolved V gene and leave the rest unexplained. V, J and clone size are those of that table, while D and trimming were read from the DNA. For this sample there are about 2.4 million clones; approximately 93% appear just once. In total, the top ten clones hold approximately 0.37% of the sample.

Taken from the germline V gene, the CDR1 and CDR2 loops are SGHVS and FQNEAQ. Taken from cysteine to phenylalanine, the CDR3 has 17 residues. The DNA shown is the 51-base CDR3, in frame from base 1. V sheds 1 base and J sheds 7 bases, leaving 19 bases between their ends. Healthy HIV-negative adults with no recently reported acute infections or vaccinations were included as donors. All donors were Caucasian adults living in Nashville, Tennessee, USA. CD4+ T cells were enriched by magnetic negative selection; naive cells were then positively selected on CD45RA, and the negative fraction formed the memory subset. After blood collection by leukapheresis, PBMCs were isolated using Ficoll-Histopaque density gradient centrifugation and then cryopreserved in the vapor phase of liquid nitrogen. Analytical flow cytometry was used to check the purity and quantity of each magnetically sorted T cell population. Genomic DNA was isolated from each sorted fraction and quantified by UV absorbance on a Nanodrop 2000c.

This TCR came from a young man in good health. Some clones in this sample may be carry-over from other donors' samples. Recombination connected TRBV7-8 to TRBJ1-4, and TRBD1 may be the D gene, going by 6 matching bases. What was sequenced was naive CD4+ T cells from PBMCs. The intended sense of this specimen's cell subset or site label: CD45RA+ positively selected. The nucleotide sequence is TGTGCCAGCAGCTTAGTGTTTTTCTGGGGGCGGGGTGAAAAACTGTTTTTT. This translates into CASSLVFFWGRGEKLFF.